This T cell receptor (beta chain) was found in a study of T cell responses to AZD1222 COVID-19 vaccine. Study summary: Researchers grouped second doses given at about 4 or about 12 weeks into one pool.

Study findings and constraints: The sample set comprised mostly white British donors with more females, and clonal diversity was possibly underestimated.

The repertoire was sequenced with immunoSEQ multiplex PCR; TCRdb's copy has only in-frame clones and lacks some. This table holds some 96,000 clones, roughly 90% found once. Details on this clone: Its antigen is not identified.

Germline CDR1 reads SGHTA; CDR2 reads FQGTGA. The CDR3 runs 16 residues. Trimming shortened V by 3 bases and J by 7 bases, and 21 bases separated the two germline ends. This clonotype originated in an adult in good health. The sequenced sample was peripheral blood, obtained on day 0 of AZD1222 vaccination. The rearrangement joins TRBV7-3 to TRBJ2-5, with TRBD2 as a possible D gene (6 bases). This chain's CDR3 is CASSFSSGRGRGTQYF. The CDR3 nucleotides are TGTGCCAGCAGCTTCAGTAGCGGAAGGGGTCGTGGGACCCAGTACTTC.